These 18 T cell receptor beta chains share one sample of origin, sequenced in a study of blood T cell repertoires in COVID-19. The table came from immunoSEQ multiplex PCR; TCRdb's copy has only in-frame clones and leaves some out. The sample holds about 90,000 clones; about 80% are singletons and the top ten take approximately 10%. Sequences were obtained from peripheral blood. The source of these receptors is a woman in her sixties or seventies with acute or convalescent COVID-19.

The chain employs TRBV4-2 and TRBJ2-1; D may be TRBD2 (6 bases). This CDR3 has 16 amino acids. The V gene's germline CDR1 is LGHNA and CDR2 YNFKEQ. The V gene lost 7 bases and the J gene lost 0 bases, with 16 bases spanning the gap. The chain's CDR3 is CASTGSLQLSYNEQFF. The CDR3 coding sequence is TGTGCCAGCACCGGGAGTCTCCAACTCTCCTACAATGAGCAGTTCTTC.

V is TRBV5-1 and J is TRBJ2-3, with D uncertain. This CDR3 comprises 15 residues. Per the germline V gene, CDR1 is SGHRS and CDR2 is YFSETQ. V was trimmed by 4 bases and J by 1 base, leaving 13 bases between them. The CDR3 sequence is CASSQLRQGTDTQYF. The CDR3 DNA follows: TGCGCCAGCAGCCAACTTAGGCAGGGCACAGATACGCAGTATTTT.

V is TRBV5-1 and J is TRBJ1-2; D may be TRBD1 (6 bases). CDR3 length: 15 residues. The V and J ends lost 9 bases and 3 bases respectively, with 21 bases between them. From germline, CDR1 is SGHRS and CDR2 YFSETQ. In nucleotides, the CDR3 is TGCGCCACCCGGGACACGGCCGGATCCGACTATGGCTACACCTTC. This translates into CATRDTAGSDYGYTF.

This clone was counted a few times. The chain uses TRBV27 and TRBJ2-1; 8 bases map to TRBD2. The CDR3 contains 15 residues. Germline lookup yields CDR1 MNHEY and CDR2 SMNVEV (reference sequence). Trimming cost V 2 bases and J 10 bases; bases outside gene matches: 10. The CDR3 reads CASSLELAAIGEQFF. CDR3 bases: TGTGCCAGCAGTTTAGAACTAGCGGCTATAGGGGAGCAGTTCTTC.

The CDR3 here is CASSETGLTYEQYF. The CDR3 DNA reads as TGTGCCAGCAGCGAGACAGGTCTCACCTACGAGCAGTACTTC. V gene TRBV9 combines with J gene TRBJ2-7, with D maybe TRBD1 (6 bases). The CDR3 runs 14 residues. V was cut by 3 bases and J by 2 bases, with 12 bases left in between. Germline V gives CDR1 SGDLS, CDR2 YYNGEE. The full variable domain, with the rest looked up from reference TRBV9 and TRBJ2-7, is DSGVTQTPKHLITATGQRVTLRCSPRSGDLSVYWYQQSLDQGLQFLIQYYNGEERAKGNILERFSAQQFPDLHSELNLSSLELGDSALYFCASSETGLTYEQYFGPGTRLTVT.

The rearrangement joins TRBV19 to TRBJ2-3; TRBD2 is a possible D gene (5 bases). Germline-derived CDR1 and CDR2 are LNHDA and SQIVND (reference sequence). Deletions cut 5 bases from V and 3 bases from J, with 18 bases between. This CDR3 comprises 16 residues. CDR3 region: CASSDPGGLATDTQYF. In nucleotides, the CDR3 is TGTGCCAGTAGTGATCCTGGTGGGCTAGCTACAGATACGCAGTATTTT.

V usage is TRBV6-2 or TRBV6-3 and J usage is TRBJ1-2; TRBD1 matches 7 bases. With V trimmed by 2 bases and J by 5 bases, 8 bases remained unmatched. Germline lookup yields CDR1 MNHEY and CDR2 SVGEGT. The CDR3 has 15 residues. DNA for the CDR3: TGTGCCAGCAGTTACCCCAAGGACAGGAAGTATGGCTACACCTTC. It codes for CASSYPKDRKYGYTF.

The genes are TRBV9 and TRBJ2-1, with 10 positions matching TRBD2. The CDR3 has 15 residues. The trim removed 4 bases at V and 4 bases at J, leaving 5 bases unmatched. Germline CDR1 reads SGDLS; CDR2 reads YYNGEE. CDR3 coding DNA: TGTGCCAGCAGCCCCACGGGACTAGCGTACAATGAGCAGTTCTTC. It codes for CASSPTGLAYNEQFF.

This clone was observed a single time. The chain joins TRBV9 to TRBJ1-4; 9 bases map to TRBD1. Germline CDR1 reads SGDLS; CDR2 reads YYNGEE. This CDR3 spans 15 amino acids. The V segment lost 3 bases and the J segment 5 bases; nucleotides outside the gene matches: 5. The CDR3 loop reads CASSARGTGNEKLFF. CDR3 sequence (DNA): TGTGCCAGCAGCGCCCGCGGGACAGGGAATGAAAAACTGTTTTTT.

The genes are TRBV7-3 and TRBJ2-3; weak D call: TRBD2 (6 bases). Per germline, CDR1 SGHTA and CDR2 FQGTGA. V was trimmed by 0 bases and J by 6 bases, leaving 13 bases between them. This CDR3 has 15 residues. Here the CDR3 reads CASSLTSGLGDTQYF. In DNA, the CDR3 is TGTGCCAGCAGCTTAACTAGCGGTTTAGGGGATACGCAGTATTTT. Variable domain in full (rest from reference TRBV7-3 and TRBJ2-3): GAGVSQTPSNKVTEKGKYVELRCDPISGHTALYWYRQSLGQGPEFLIYFQGTGAADDSGLPNDRFFAVRPEGSVSTLKIQRTERGDSAVYLCASSLTSGLGDTQYFGPGTRLTVL.

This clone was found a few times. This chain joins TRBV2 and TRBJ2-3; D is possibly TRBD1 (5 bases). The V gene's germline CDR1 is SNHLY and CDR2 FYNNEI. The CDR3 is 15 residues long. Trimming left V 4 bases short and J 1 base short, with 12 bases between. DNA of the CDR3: TGTGCCAGCAGTGGGACATTGGGTGGCACAGATACGCAGTATTTT. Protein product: CASSGTLGGTDTQYF.

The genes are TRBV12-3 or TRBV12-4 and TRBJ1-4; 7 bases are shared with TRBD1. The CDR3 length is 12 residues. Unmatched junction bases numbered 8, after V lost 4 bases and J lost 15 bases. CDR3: CASSSPPQGVFF. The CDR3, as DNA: TGTGCCAGCAGTTCCCCCCCCCAGGGGGTGTTTTTT.

The CDR3 DNA reads as TGTGCCAGCTGGGACAGGGGGGATGAAAAACTGTTTTTT. Protein product: CASWDRGDEKLFF. This chain uses TRBV2 with TRBJ1-4; 11 positions match TRBD1. V lost 8 bases, J lost 6 bases, and 2 bases stayed unmatched. This CDR3 is 13 amino acids long. CDR1 is SNHLY, CDR2 FYNNEI, per germline.

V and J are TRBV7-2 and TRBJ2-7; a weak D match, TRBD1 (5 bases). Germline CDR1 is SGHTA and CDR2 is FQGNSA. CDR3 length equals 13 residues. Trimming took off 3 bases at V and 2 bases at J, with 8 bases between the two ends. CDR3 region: CASSLGRAYEQYF. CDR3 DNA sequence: TGTGCCAGCAGCTTGGGCAGGGCCTACGAGCAGTACTTC.

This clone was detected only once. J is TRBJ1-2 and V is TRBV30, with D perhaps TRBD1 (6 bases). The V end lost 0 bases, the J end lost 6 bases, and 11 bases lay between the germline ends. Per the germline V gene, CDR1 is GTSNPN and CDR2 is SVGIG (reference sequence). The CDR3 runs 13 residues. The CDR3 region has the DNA TGTGCCTGGAGTGTACGACAGGTGCATGGCTACACCTTC. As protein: CAWSVRQVHGYTF.

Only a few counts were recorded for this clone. The CDR3 here is CASSLGGQHNYGYTF. DNA of the CDR3: TGTGCCAGCAGCTTGGGTGGGCAGCATAACTATGGCTACACCTTC. The chain uses TRBV5-4 and TRBJ1-2; D remains ambiguous. This CDR3 has 15 residues. Germline CDR1 reads SGHNT; CDR2 reads YYREEE (reference sequence). V lost 0 bases, J lost 1 base, and 10 bases lay in between.

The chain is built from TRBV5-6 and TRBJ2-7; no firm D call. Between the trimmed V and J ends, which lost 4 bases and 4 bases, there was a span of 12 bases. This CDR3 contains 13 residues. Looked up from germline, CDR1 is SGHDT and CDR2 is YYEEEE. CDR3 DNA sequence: TGTGCCAGCAGCCCAGGCCCCCGTTACGAGCAGTACTTC. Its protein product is CASSPGPRYEQYF.

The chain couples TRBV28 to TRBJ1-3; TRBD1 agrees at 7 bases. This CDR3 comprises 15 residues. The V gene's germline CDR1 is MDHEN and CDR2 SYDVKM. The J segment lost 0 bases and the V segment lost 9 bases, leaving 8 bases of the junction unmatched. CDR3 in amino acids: CASWGQPNSGNTIYF. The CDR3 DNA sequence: TGTGCCAGTTGGGGACAGCCTAACTCTGGAAACACCATATATTTT.